The next 10 T cell receptor beta chains were all read from a single sample in a study of a mutant IDH1 vaccine in newly diagnosed glioma. This sample's time point: baseline, week 1 (first vaccination visit). Treatment meaning: pre-vaccination baseline after standard-of-care therapy. TCRdb's table, derived via immunoSEQ multiplex PCR, lists solely in-frame clones and lacks some. The data hold about 66,000 clones, with 80% to 90% observed a single time. The sequencing here drew on PBMCs, taken from a glioma patient treated with radiotherapy, temozolomide or both. The source is a man aged 25-45 years with glioma.

This clone appeared a few times. The V gene is TRBV18, the J gene TRBJ1-2; 9 nucleotides agree with TRBD1. The CDR3 has 13 residues. Germline CDR1 reads KGHSH; CDR2 reads LQKENI. V dropped 6 bases and J dropped 8; count of bases not matched to a gene: 7. CDR3 coding DNA: TGTGCCAGCTCCCAGGGGACAGGGAAGGGCTACACCTTC. The encoded protein is CASSQGTGKGYTF.

The rearrangement joins TRBV28 to TRBJ2-7; D may be TRBD1 (6 bases). The CDR3 consists of 14 residues. V lost 6 bases, J lost 0 bases, and 12 bases lay in between. The V gene's germline CDR1 is MDHEN and CDR2 SYDVKM. CDR3 sequence: CASRAQGSSYEQYF. DNA of the CDR3: TGTGCCAGCAGGGCTCAGGGGAGCTCCTACGAGCAGTACTTC.

This chain joins TRBV6-6 and TRBJ2-5, with a weak D call TRBD2 (6 bases). The germline V gene encodes CDR1 MNHNY and CDR2 SVGAGI (reference sequence). Trimming took 2 bases from V and 3 from J, leaving 13 bases between them. This CDR3 spans 15 amino acids. The CDR3 region has the DNA TGTGCCAGCAGTTACGGCGGGCCGGGGGAAGAGACCCAGTACTTC. Its protein product is CASSYGGPGEETQYF.

The V and J genes are TRBV11-2 and TRBJ1-4; tentative D call: TRBD1 (6 bases). Deletions cut 4 bases from V and 8 bases from J, with 11 bases between. The CDR3 is 13 amino acids. Per the germline V gene, CDR1 is SGHAT and CDR2 is FQNNGV. CDR3 coding DNA: TGTGCCAGCAGCTCAGGGGTTACGGAAAAACTGTTTTTT. Its protein product is CASSSGVTEKLFF.

The genes are TRBV5-1 and TRBJ2-3, with D hard to call. V dropped 0 bases and J dropped 0 bases, with 8 bases sitting between them. This CDR3 has 15 residues. The germline V gene has CDR1 SGHRS and CDR2 YFSETQ. For the CDR3, the DNA is TGCGCCAGCAGCTTGGGATTATCTAGCACAGATACGCAGTATTTT. Translated: CASSLGLSSTDTQYF.

The chain couples TRBV5-4 to TRBJ1-1, with 7 bases fitting TRBD1. CDR1 SGHNT and CDR2 YYREEE come from the germline V gene (reference sequence). The CDR3 length is 15 residues. The trim removed 2 bases at V and 0 bases at J, leaving 4 bases unmatched. CDR3 nucleotide sequence: TGTGCCAGCAGCTTAAGAGACAGGGTGAACACTGAAGCTTTCTTT. Residues: CASSLRDRVNTEAFF.

The chain uses TRBV13 and TRBJ1-4; 7 bases are shared with TRBD1. The CDR3 spans 16 residues. Germline trimming cut 5 bases from V and 0 bases from J; bases unmatched to any gene: 6. Germline V lookup: CDR1 PRHDT, CDR2 FYEKMQ (reference sequence). In DNA, the CDR3 is TGTGCCAGCAGCCCAGACAGGGATGCAACTAATGAAAAACTGTTTTTT. Translated, it gives CASSPDRDATNEKLFF.

The chain is built from TRBV5-5 and TRBJ1-5; 7 nucleotides agree with TRBD1. J lost 6 bases, V lost 4 bases, and 16 bases had no gene match. CDR3 length: 17 amino acids. Germline values: CDR1 SGHKS, CDR2 YYEKEE (reference sequence). CDR3 sequence reads: CASSSLPSTGLFQPQHF. The CDR3 DNA reads TGTGCCAGCAGCAGCTTACCTTCGACAGGGTTATTTCAGCCCCAGCATTTT.

The V call is TRBV12-2, the J call TRBJ2-3. TRBV12-2 is assigned pseudogene status. The CDR3 runs to 14 residues. In DNA, the CDR3 is TGTGCAAGTCTCCAGTTAACTAGCACAGATACGCAGTATTTT. Translation: CASLQLTSTDTQYF.

This chain uses TRBV10-2 with TRBJ1-5; unclear D gene. Trimming cost V 10 bases and J 1 base, with 17 bases left between them. CDR1 WSHSY and CDR2 SAAADI come from the germline V gene. CDR3 length equals 15 residues. CDR3: CATGEYANSNQPQHF. The CDR3 coding sequence is TGCGCCACCGGGGAGTACGCGAACAGCAATCAGCCCCAGCATTTT.